The TCR beta chain under discussion was sequenced for a study of T cell repertoires in cytomegalovirus infection. The CDR3 is 15 residues long. Deletions cut 1 base from V and 0 bases from J, with 7 bases between. In TCRdb, the reads were re-called with MiXCR into one record per CDR3 protein. The repertoire consists of some 71,000 distinct CDR3 sequences, with around 30% occurring once and the leading ten covering 59%. On this clonotype itself: Its target is not known.

This specimen consisted of CD8+ T cells from cultured PBMCs, obtained from culture after CMV antigen stimulation. This chain uses TRBV12-3 or TRBV12-4 with TRBJ2-1; D not resolved. The receptor's source is a human donor in good health (CMV status not recorded). Some clones in this sample may be carry-over from other donors' samples. Written as DNA, the CDR3 is TGTGCCAGCAGTTTAGAAGTCAGCTCCTACAATGAGCAGTTCTTC. Its protein product is CASSLEVSSYNEQFF.